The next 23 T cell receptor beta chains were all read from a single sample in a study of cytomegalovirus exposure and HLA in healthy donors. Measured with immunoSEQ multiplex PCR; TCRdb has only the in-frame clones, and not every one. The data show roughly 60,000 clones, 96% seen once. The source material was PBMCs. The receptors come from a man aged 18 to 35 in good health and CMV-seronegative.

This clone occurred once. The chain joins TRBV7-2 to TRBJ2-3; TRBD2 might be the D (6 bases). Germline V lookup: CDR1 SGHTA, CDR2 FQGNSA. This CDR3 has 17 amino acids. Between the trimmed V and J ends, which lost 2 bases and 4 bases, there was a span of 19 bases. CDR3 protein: CASSLSGGITGPDTQYF. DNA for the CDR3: TGTGCCAGCAGCTTAAGTGGCGGGATAACGGGGCCAGATACGCAGTATTTT.

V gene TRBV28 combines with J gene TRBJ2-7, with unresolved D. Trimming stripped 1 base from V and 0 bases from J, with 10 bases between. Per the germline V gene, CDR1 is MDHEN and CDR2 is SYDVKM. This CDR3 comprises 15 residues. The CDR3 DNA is TGTGCCAGCAGTTTATACCCAGGAAGCTCCTACGAGCAGTACTTC. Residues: CASSLYPGSSYEQYF.

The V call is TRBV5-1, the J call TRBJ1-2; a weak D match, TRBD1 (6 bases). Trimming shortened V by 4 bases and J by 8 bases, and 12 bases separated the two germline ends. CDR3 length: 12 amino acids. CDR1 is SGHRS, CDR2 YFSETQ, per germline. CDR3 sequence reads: CASSLTGKGYTF. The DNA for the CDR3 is TGCGCCAGCAGCCTTACAGGGAAAGGCTACACCTTC.

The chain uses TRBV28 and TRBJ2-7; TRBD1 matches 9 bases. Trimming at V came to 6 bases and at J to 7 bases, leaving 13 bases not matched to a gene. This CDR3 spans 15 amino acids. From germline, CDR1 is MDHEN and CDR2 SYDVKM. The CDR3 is CASSPRDRGKREQYF. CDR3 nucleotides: TGTGCCAGCAGCCCGCGAGACAGGGGGAAAAGAGAGCAGTACTTC.

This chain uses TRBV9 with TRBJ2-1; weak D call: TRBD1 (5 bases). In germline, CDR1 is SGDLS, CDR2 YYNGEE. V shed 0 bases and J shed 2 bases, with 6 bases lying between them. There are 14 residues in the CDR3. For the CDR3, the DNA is TGTGCCAGCAGCGTAGACAGGACCTACAATGAGCAGTTCTTC. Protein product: CASSVDRTYNEQFF.

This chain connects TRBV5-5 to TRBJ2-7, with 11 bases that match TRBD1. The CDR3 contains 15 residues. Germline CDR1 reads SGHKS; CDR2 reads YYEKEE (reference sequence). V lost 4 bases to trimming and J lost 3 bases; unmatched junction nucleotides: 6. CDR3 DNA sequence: TGTGCCAGCAGCGATTTAGGGACAGGGGGCTACGAGCAGTACTTC. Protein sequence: CASSDLGTGGYEQYF.

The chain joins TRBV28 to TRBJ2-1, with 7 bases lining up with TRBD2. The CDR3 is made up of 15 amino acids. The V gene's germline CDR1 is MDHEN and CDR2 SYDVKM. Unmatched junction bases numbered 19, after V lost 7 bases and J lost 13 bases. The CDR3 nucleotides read TGTGCCAGCACCCGACTAGCCGGATTGGGGAGGGGTCAGTTCTTC. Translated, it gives CASTRLAGLGRGQFF.

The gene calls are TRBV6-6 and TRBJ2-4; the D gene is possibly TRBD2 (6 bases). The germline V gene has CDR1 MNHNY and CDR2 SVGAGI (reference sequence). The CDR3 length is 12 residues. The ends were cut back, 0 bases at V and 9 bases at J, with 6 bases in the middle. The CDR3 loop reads CASSYSGGIQYF. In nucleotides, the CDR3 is TGTGCCAGCAGTTACTCCGGGGGCATTCAGTACTTC.

Here the CDR3 reads CASRQQGLYQETQYF. The CDR3 DNA is TGTGCCAGCAGACAACAGGGCTTGTACCAAGAGACCCAGTACTTC. The chain uses TRBV28 and TRBJ2-5, with a weak D call TRBD1 (6 bases). V was trimmed by 6 bases and J by 0 bases, leaving 14 bases between them. The CDR3 runs to 15 residues. Per germline, CDR1 MDHEN and CDR2 SYDVKM.

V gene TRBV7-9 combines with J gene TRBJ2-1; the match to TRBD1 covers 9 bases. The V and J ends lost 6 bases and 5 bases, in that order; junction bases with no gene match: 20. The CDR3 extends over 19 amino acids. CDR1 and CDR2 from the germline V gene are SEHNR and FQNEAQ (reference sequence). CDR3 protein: CASSSRTGEARWGNNEQFF. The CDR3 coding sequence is TGTGCCAGCAGTTCTCGGACAGGGGAGGCTCGGTGGGGAAACAATGAGCAGTTCTTC.

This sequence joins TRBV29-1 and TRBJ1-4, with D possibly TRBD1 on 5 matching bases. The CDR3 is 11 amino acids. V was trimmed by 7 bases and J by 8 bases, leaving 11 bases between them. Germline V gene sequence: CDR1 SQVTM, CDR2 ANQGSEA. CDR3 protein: CSAGTFEKLFF. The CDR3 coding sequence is TGCAGCGCCGGGACTTTCGAAAAACTGTTTTTT.

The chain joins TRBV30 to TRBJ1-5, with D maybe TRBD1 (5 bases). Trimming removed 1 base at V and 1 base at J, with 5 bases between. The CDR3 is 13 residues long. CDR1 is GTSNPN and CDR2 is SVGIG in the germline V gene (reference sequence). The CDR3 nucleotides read TGTGCCTGGAGTGAGGGGAGCAATCAGCCCCAGCATTTT. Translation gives CAWSEGSNQPQHF.

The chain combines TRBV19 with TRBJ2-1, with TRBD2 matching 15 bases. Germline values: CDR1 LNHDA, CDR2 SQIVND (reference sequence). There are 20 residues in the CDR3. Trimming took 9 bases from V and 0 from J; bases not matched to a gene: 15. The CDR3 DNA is TGTGCCAGCGCAAAATTGCCGGGACTAGCGGGAGGACGCTCCTACAATGAGCAGTTCTTC. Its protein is CASAKLPGLAGGRSYNEQFF.

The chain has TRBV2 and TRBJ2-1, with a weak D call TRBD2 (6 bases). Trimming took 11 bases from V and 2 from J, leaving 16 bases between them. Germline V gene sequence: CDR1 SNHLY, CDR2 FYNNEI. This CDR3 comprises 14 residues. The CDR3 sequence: CAGRLDSPYNEQFF. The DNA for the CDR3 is TGTGCCGGGAGACTAGACAGCCCCTACAATGAGCAGTTCTTC. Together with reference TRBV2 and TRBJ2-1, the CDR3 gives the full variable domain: EPEVTQTPSHQVTQMGQEVILRCVPISNHLYFYWYRQILGQKVEFLVSFYNNEISEKSEIFDDQFSVERPDGSNFTLKIRSTKLEDSAMYFCAGRLDSPYNEQFFGPGTRLTVL.

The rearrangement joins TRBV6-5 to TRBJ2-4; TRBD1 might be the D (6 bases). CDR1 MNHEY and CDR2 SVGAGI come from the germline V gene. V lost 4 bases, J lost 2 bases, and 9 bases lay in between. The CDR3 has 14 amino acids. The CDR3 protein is CASSSGVSKNIQYF. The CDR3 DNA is TGTGCCAGCAGTTCAGGGGTGTCCAAAAACATTCAGTACTTC.

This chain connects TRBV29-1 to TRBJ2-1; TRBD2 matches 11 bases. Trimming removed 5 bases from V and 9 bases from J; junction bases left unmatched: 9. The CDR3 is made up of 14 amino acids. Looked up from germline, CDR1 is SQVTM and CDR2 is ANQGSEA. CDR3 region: CSVSVAGGPGEQFF. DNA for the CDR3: TGCAGCGTTTCCGTAGCGGGAGGGCCGGGTGAGCAGTTCTTC.

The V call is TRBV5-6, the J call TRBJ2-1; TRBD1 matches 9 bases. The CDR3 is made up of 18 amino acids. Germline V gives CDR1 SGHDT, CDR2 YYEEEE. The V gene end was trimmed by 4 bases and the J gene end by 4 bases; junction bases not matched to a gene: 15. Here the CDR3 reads CASSGWDREAWRYNEQFF. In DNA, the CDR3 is TGTGCCAGCAGCGGATGGGACAGGGAAGCCTGGCGATACAATGAGCAGTTCTTC.

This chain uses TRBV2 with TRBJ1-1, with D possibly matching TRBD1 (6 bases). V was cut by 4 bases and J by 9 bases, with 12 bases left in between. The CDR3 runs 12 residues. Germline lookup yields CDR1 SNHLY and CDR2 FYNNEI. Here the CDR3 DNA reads TGTGCCAGCAGTGTGGACAGTTCACAAGCTTTCTTT. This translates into CASSVDSSQAFF.

In DNA, the CDR3 is TGTGCCAGCAGCCATTTAGCAGGACTAGAAGCTGAGCAGTTCTTC. Translation: CASSHLAGLEAEQFF. The chain uses TRBV14 and TRBJ2-1; TRBD2 matches at 7 bases. In germline, CDR1 is SGHDN, CDR2 FVKESK. V was pared by 3 bases and J by 9 bases, with 11 bases of the junction left unmatched. The CDR3 covers 15 residues.

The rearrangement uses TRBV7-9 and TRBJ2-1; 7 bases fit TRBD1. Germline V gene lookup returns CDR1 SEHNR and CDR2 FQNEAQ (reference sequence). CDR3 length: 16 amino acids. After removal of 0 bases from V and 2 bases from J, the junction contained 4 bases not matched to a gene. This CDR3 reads CASSLALQGAYNEQFF. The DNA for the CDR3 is TGTGCCAGCAGCTTAGCCTTGCAGGGGGCCTACAATGAGCAGTTCTTC.

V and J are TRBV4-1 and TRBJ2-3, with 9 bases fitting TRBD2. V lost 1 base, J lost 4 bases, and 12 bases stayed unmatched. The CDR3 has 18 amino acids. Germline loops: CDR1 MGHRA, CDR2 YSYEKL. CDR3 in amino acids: CASSQGIWASGKSDTQYF. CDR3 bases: TGCGCCAGCAGCCAAGGCATCTGGGCTAGCGGGAAATCAGATACGCAGTATTTT.

The CDR3 loop reads CASSTRLAGGNADTQYF. For the CDR3, the DNA is TGCGCCAGCAGCACACGACTAGCGGGAGGAAACGCAGATACGCAGTATTTT. The V gene is TRBV5-1, the J gene TRBJ2-3; 13 positions match TRBD2. The germline V gene has CDR1 SGHRS and CDR2 YFSETQ. There are 17 residues in the CDR3. With V trimmed by 4 bases and J by 4 bases, 9 bases remained unmatched.

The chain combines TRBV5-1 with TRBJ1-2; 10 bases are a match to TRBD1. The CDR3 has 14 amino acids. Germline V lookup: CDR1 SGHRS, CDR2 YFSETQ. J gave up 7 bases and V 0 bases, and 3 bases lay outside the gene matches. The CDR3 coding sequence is TGCGCCAGCAGCTTGGGACAGGGGGCGAGTGGCTACACCTTC. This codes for CASSLGQGASGYTF.